The source of this T cell receptor beta chain is a study of human T cells and chemical hapten exposure. The time point is: patch test 3, about 24 weeks after DPC sensitization. Treatment specified: therapeutic diphenylcyclopropenone sensitization with weekly scalp DPC. The library gave individual cDNA molecules unique molecular identifiers. Each CDR3 protein gets one entry after TCRdb re-called the RACE reads with MiXCR. The profile shows approximately 80,000 distinct CDR3 sequences, more than 10% of them singletons. This CDR3 contains 15 residues. This clonotype showed up just a few times. The rearrangement uses TRBV21-1 and TRBJ2-3; the table gives TRBD2 as D, unverified against the DNA. TRBV21-1 is given as a pseudogene. The sequencing here drew on whole blood, taken in connection with sensitization to the hapten diphenylcyclopropenone (DPC). The TCR originated in a woman aged 50 to 60 with alopecia areata. Some clones in this sample may be carry-over from other donors' samples. For the CDR3, the DNA is TGTGCCAGCAGCCCCCGACTAGCGGGAAGGGATACGCAGTATTTT. Residues: CASSPRLAGRDTQYF.